These 3 T cell receptor beta chains came from one sample sequenced in a study of T-cell memory formation after mild COVID-19. Via MiXCR, TCRdb re-called the 5' RACE reads, giving one row per CDR3 protein. The data contain under 35,000 distinct CDR3 sequences, around 16% of them singletons. Sequenced material: PBMCs or a T cell subset sorted from them (not recorded which). Receptors were obtained from an adult who had mild COVID-19 (a few samples of this study predate the infection). Cell type and time point are not known.

Ten or more counts support this clonotype. In nucleotides, the CDR3 is TGTGCCAGCAGTTACTCGAAGAAGCCTTCCTACGAGCAGTACTTC. This codes for CASSYSKKPSYEQYF. V and J are TRBV6-2 or TRBV6-3 and TRBJ2-7; D remains unclear. Trimming left V 0 bases short and J 1 base short, with 10 bases between. This CDR3 is built from 15 residues. Germline CDR1 MNHEY, CDR2 SVGEGT.

This clonotype was picked up many times. The chain links TRBV12-3 or TRBV12-4 to TRBJ1-2; 9 positions match TRBD1. This CDR3 has 15 amino acids. The V gene end was trimmed by 2 bases and the J gene end by 5 bases; junction bases not matched to a gene: 6. The CDR3 DNA follows: TGTGCCAGCAGTTTACTGGACAGGGGAGTATATGGCTACACCTTC. Its translation is CASSLLDRGVYGYTF.

In this sample, this clonotype turned up many times. The chain recombines TRBV15 with TRBJ1-1; 8 bases line up with TRBD1. The CDR3 loop spans 13 amino acids. CDR1 LNHNV and CDR2 YYDKDF come from the germline V gene (reference sequence). Trimming cost V 5 bases and J 4 bases; bases outside gene matches: 3. The CDR3 DNA is TGTGCCACCAGCGAACAGGGGGGCACTGAAGCTTTCTTT. Translated, it gives CATSEQGGTEAFF.